The source of this TCR beta chain is a study of cytomegalovirus exposure and HLA in healthy donors listed by TCRdb under 2017. Study-wide context: A later analysis indicated that the 130 or so validation repertoires were generated on the platform also employed for the roughly 720 repertoires of the first cohort. The study aimed to test whether cataloging public T cell receptors could reveal signatures of past pathogen exposure. Besides the first cohort of 500 to 700 subjects, a separate validation cohort made up of 120 different subjects was used. To predict cytomegalovirus infection status, the study brought together high-throughput TCR immunosequencing, statistical association of individual TCRs with disease status, and machine learning. Results the study describes overall, beyond this receptor: In the study, 150 to 200 TCR beta chains were listed as associated with cytomegalovirus. In vitro tests confirmed that three of the cytomegalovirus-associated TCR beta chains recognize cytomegalovirus antigens. Cytomegalovirus status was reported to be diagnosed by the classifier with high specificity and sensitivity in both the original and validation cohorts. A later analysis found that TCRs clustered in the first cohort also tended to co-occur in the roughly 120 validation repertoires, with just under 95% of cluster scores above 0. Most TCR sequences were observed very rarely across donors, whereas some public TCRs were present in many individuals. It was suggested by the authors that the approach could potentially be generalized to other disease states and immunological phenotypes. The validation cohort had no HLA typing available for a later analysis, so co-occurrence within that cohort was assessed over all 120 or so repertoires.

Library construction relied on the immunoSEQ multiplex PCR assay. The study's processing was this. A statistical classification framework was built for diagnosing cytomegalovirus status from the catalog of TCR beta chain sequences. The source is immuneACCESS, and TCRdb retained only in-frame sequences with V and J called. Part of the clones is not carried over; for the studies checked, unresolved V genes explain less than half of this, and the remainder is unexplained. The V and J calls and clone size were taken over from that table, and D and trimming were inferred from the DNA. Here the sample has roughly 350,000 clones; roughly 85% occur a single time. The top ten clones comprise around 0.8% of the sample. Details on this clone: Its specific antigen is unknown. No base quality information exists; no much larger clone differs at one position.

Spanning cysteine to phenylalanine, the CDR3 consists of 14 amino acids. The CDR3 DNA has 42 bases and is translated from base 1. The germline V gene supplies CDR1 SGHDT and CDR2 YYEEEE. A distance of 11 bases separates the germline ends of V and J, which lose 2 bases and 5 bases respectively. Separate from the approximately 670-subject first cohort, the validation cohort of 120 subjects was the group to which the donors belonged. Specimen: PBMCs. The receptor chain draws on TRBV5-6 and TRBJ2-1, with TRBD2 as a weak D call on 5 bases. The sequence was collected from a young woman in good health and CMV-seronegative. The sequenced DNA: TGTGCCAGCAGCTTTTGGACTGTAAACAATGAGCAGTTCTTC. This sequence encodes CASSFWTVNNEQFF.